Below, one TCR beta chain is given with its context. This clone is considered medium-sized (0.01 to 0.1%). What this receptor recognizes is not known. It has no much larger one-base neighbor in the sample; base qualities were not kept. This sample was taken from a study of T cells after posttransplantation cyclophosphamide (dated by TCRdb to the mid-2010s). For the study in its entirety: T cell repertoire reconstitution was tracked by TRB sequencing after myeloablative bone marrow transplantation in which posttransplantation cyclophosphamide was used as GVHD prophylaxis. Samples from under 40 PTCy-treated patients and approximately 15 related bone marrow donors of those patients were subjected to antigen receptor sequencing. TRB sequencing was performed on blood from all 34 PTCy patients with 1-year posttransplant specimens. Up to 3 additional blood samples from 2 to 5.2 years after transplant were also TRB-sequenced in 3 patients, as was pretransplant blood from a handful of patients. Because TRA and TRB clonality were tightly correlated in 9 or 10 samples, subsequent TCR analyses were focused on TRB only. Public TRB sequences were searched against a database of over 3,500 sequences associated with responses to pathogens, tumor antigens, self-antigens and alloantigens.

Between the V and J ends, shortened by 6 bases and 3 bases respectively, the junction contains 11 bases. Including the terminal cysteine and phenylalanine, the CDR3 comprises 13 residues. Only the CDR3 region is kept as DNA, spanning 39 bases read in frame from base 1. CDR1 and CDR2 are read off the germline V gene as MNHNS and SASEGT. The time point label corresponds to: posttransplant day relative to BM transplant. The treatment or condition label corresponds to: high-dose cyclophosphamide on days +3 and +4 as single-agent GVHD prophylaxis. For conditioning, the PTCy patients got busulfan and fludarabine, then a related or unrelated marrow graft, followed by cyclophosphamide on days +3 and +4. PTCy-treated patients were drawn from a prospective multi-institutional clinical trial. Peripheral blood and bone marrow mononuclear cells were isolated by Ficoll-Hypaque density centrifugation and cryopreserved.

TRB sequencing used genomic DNA with the immunoSEQ assay at survey resolution or the hsTCRB kit. The authors' analysis ran thus. The immunoSEQ software handled initial read processing, and the LymphoSeq R package was used for repertoire analyses. Clonality was calculated as 1 minus normalized Shannon entropy, and the Gini coefficient was also calculated for each TRB dataset. Phenotypes of unsorted samples were inferred by mapping TRB sequences from sorted subsets of the recipient or donor onto unsorted samples of the same recipient. In TCRdb, the immuneACCESS table is reduced to in-frame sequences with V and J assigned. These tables do not hold every clone; where another copy was compared, an unresolved V gene accounts for under half, and the others remain unexplained. The DNA gave D and trimming, while V, J and clone size come from that table. The sample features approximately 8,000 clones, and none is a singleton. 4.5% to 7% of the sample is held by the ten biggest clonotypes.

Results and caveats for the whole study, not just this receptor: Across over 40 patients, TRB clonality was highly associated with recipient CMV seropositivity and CMV reactivation, and diversity in PTCy patients was similar to diversity in CNI/methotrexate controls. Donor-recipient similarity was low at 1-2 months but rose over the first year, and later blood repertoires were often dominated by donor CD8+ memory clones. The TRB repertoires of T cells infiltrating skin or the GI tract showed only limited overlap with the TRB repertoires found in blood.

The clonotype comes from a male patient under 35 who received an allogeneic stem cell transplant from an unrelated donor, was CMV-positive, and had acute and chronic GVHD. The graft donor may be the source of some T cells after a transplant. The rearranged chain carries TRBV6-1 and TRBJ1-1, with an unclear D gene assignment. This specimen consisted of PBMCs, obtained after allogeneic stem cell transplant with posttransplant cyclophosphamide. The CDR3 reads as follows: CASSSRVYTEAFF. The DNA sequence is given as TGTGCCAGCAGCTCCCGGGTGTACACTGAAGCTTTCTTT.